These T cell receptor beta chains were read from a single sample in a study of T cell changes during pregnancy in multiple sclerosis. This table comes from immunoSEQ multiplex PCR, and its TCRdb copy is limited to in-frame clones, with some not included. This repertoire shows about 34,000 clones, just over 90% found once; its top ten account for roughly 10%. The specimen comprised CD8+ T cells from peripheral blood mononuclear cells, sampled before pregnancy. Receptors were obtained from a female donor with multiple sclerosis, enrolled in a pregnancy study. Each CDR3 is given with its conserved first and last residue. Fields, in order: V gene, J gene, CDR3 protein.

TRBV11-2	TRBJ2-1	CASSLSLELENEQFF
TRBV7-8	TRBJ1-2	CASSLGSTPNYGYTF
TRBV5-5	TRBJ2-1	CASRQAFSSYNEQFF
TRBV2	TRBJ2-3	CASSGQGTDTQYF
TRBV20-1	TRBJ2-1	CSAREGGEQFF
TRBV19	TRBJ2-7	CASSPTGTPYEQYF
TRBV6-1	TRBJ2-1	CASSATWGASSYNEQFF
TRBV11-2	TRBJ2-2	CASRSGLADTGELFF
TRBV19	TRBJ1-5	CASSIAEDQPQHF
TRBV7-9	TRBJ2-7	CASSYYTGLAGGYEQYF
TRBV29-1	TRBJ1-4	CSGTDRWNEKLFF
TRBV2	TRBJ1-3	CASRVDRGASGSGNTIYF
TRBV5-6	TRBJ1-2	CASSLGQGNYGYTF